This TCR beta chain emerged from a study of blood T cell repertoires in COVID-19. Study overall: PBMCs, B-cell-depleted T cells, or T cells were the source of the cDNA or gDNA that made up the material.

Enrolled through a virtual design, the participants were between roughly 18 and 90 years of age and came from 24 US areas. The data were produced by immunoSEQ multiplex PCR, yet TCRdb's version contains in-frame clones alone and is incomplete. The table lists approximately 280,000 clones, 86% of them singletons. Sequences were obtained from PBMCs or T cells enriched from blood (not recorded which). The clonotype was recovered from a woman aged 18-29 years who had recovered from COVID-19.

CDR3 coding DNA: TGTGCCAGCTCATCAGCCTTACTAGCGGGAGTTTTTGAGCAGTTCTTC. This sequence encodes CASSSALLAGVFEQFF. V usage is TRBV18 and J usage is TRBJ2-1; TRBD2 agrees at 11 bases. Germline CDR1 KGHSH, CDR2 LQKENI. The CDR3 has 16 amino acids. The ends lost 5 bases at V and 9 bases at J; junction bases unmatched: 12.